The entry that follows covers one TCR beta chain sequence. Antigen unknown. In germline, CDR1 is SGHTA, CDR2 FQGNSA. V was trimmed by 5 bases and J by 3 bases, leaving 10 bases between them. The CDR3 spans 13 residues. The data were taken from a study of T cell responses to AZD1222 COVID-19 vaccine. Study results and caveats: Mostly white British, mostly female donors; authors suggested clonal diversity may be underestimated.

Only in-frame clones appear in the TCRdb table, and some are missing; sequencing was by immunoSEQ multiplex PCR. This sample has 100,000 to 130,000 clones; roughly 90% occur once, and the top ten carry over 7%. The specimen was peripheral blood, collected 28 days after the second AZD1222 dose. This receptor was obtained from an adult who received the AZD1222 COVID-19 vaccine. V is TRBV7-2 and J is TRBJ1-1, with D hard to call. The CDR3, as DNA: TGTGCCAGCAGCACCTCGGAGGACACTGAAGCTTTCTTT. Protein product: CASSTSEDTEAFF. The full variable domain, with the rest looked up from reference TRBV7-2 and TRBJ1-1, is GAGVSQSPSNKVTEKGKDVELRCDPISGHTALYWYRQSLGQGLEFLIYFQGNSAPDKSGLPSDRFSAERTGGSVSTLTIQRTQQEDSAVYLCASSTSEDTEAFFGQGTRLTVV.